This T cell receptor beta chain was recorded in a study of shared clonotypes between healthy human individuals. General study findings and limits: Around 4.7% was the fraction of naive CD4 clonotypes found shared across a handful of donors. Exclusively blood specimens were collected; tissue repertoires likely differ.

Comments on this clone: Its antigen is unknown.

The CDR3 sequence is 13 residues long. V was cut by 1 base and J by 7 bases, with 8 bases left in between. Germline values: CDR1 MNHNS, CDR2 SASEGT. Some 28,000 T cell genomes (about 210 ng DNA) went into each sorted-subset replicate. The data were produced by immunoSEQ multiplex PCR, yet TCRdb's version contains in-frame clones alone and is incomplete. The repertoire holds just over 2,000,000 clones, with 85% to 95% as singletons. This TCR derives from a man aged 18 to 30 in good health. The specimen sequenced was naive CD4+ T cells sorted from blood. Subset of the sample: CD45RA+ positively selected. This chain links TRBV6-1 with TRBJ1-3, with unresolved D. CDR3 sequence reads: CASSEDGWNTIYF. In DNA, the CDR3 is TGTGCCAGCAGTGAAGACGGGTGGAACACCATATATTTT.